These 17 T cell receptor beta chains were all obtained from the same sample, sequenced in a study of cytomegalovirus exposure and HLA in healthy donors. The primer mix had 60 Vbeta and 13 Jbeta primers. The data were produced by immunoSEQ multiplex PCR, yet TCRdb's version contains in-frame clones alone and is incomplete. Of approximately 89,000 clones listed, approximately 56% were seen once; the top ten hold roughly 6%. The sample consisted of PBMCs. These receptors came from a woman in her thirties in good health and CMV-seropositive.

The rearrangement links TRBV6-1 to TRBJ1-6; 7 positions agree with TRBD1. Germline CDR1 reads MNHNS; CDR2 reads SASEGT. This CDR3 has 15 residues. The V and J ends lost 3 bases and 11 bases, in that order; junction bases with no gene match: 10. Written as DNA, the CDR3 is TGTGCCAGCAGTGAGGGTCGACAGGGTATGACACCCCTCCACTTT. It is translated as CASSEGRQGMTPLHF.

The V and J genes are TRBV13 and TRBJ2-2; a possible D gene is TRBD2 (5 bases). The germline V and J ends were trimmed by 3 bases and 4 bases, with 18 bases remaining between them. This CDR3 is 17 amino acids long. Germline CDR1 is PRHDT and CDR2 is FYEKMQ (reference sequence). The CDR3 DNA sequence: TGTGCCAGCAGCTTCAGCTCTTTTGGTCGGGGCACCGGGGAGCTGTTTTTT. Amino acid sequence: CASSFSSFGRGTGELFF.

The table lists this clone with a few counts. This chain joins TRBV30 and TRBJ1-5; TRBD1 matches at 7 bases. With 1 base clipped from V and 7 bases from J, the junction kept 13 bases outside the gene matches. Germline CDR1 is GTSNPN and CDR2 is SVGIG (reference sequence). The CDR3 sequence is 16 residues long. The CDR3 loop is CAWSAEQGRPRQPQHF. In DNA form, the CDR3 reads TGTGCCTGGAGTGCCGAACAGGGGCGCCCCAGGCAGCCCCAGCATTTT.

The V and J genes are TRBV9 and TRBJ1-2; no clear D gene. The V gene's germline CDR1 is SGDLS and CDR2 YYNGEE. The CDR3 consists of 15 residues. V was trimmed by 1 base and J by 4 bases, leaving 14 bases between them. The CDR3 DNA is TGTGCCAGCAGCGTAAGAGGAGGGCTCGGCTATGGCTACACCTTC. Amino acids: CASSVRGGLGYGYTF.

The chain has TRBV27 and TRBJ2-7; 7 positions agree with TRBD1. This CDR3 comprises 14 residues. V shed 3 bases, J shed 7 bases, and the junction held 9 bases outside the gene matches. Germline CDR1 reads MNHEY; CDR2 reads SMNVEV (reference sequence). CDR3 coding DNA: TGTGCCAGCAGTTTGGGACAGAAAATGGGGGAGCAGTACTTC. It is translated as CASSLGQKMGEQYF.

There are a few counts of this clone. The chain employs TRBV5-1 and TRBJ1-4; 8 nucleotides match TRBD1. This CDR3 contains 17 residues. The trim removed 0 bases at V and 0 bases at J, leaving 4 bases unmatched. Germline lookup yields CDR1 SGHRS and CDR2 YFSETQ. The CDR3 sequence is CASSLGDRIPTNEKLFF. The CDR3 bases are TGCGCCAGCAGCTTGGGGGACAGGATTCCAACTAATGAAAAACTGTTTTTT.

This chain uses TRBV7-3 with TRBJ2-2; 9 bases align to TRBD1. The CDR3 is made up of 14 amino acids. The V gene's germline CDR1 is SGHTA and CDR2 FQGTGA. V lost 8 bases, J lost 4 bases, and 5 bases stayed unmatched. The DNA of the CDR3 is TGTGCCAGCTCCGGGACAGGGTTCACCGGGGAGCTGTTTTTT. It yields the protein CASSGTGFTGELFF. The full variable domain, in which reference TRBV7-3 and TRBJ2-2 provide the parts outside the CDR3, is GAGVSQTPSNKVTEKGKYVELRCDPISGHTALYWYRQSLGQGPEFLIYFQGTGAADDSGLPNDRFFAVRPEGSVSTLKIQRTERGDSAVYLCASSGTGFTGELFFGEGSRLTVL.

CDR3 region: CASSQIRDKNEQYF. CDR3 sequence (DNA): TGTGCCAGCAGTCAAATCCGGGACAAGAACGAGCAGTACTTC. The chain links TRBV28 to TRBJ2-7, with D possibly being TRBD1 (6 bases). CDR1 and CDR2 (germline): MDHEN, SYDVKM. The germline V and J ends were trimmed by 5 bases and 5 bases, with 16 bases remaining between them. The CDR3 contains 14 residues. Using reference TRBV28 and TRBJ2-7 for the parts outside the CDR3, the full variable domain is DVKVTQSSRYLVKRTGEKVFLECVQDMDHENMFWYRQDPGLGLRLIYFSYDVKMKEKGDIPEGYSVSREKKERFSLILESASTNQTSMYLCASSQIRDKNEQYFGPGTRLTVT.

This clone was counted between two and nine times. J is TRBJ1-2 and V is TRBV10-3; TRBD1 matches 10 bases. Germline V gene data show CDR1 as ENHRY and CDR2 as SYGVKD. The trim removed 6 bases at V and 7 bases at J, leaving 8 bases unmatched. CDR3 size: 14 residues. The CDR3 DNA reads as TGTGCCATCAGGCCTCCCGGGACAGGGGTTGGCTACACCTTC. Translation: CAIRPPGTGVGYTF.

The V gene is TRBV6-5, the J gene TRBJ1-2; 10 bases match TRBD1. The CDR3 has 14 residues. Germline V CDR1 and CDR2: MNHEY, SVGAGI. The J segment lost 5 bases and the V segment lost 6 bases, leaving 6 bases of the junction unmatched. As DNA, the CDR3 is TGTGCCAGCAGCCTGGTGGGACAGGGGTATGGCTACACCTTC. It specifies CASSLVGQGYGYTF.

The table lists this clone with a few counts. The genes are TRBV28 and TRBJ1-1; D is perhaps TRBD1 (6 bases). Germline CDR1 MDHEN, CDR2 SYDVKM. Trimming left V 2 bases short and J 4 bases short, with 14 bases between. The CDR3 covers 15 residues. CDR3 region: CASSLAGVVRTEAFF. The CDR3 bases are TGTGCCAGCAGTTTAGCAGGGGTAGTTCGCACTGAAGCTTTCTTT.

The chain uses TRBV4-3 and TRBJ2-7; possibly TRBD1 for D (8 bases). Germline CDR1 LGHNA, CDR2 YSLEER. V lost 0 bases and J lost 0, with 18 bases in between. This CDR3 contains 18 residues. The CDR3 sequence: CASSQDISGTGDSYEQYF. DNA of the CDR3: TGCGCCAGCAGCCAAGACATCAGCGGGACAGGTGACTCCTACGAGCAGTACTTC.

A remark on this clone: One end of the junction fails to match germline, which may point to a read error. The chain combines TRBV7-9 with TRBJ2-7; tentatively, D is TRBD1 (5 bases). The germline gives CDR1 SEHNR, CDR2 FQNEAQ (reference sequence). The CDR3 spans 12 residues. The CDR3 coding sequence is TGTTCCAGCAGCTTAGACAGCTACGAGCAGTACTTC. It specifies CSSSLDSYEQYF.

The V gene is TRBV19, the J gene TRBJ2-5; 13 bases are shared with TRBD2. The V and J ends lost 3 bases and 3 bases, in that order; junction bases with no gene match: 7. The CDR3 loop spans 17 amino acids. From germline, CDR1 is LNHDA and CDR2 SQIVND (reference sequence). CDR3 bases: TGTGCCAGTAGTATCAGAGGACTAGCGGGGGTTAAAGAGACCCAGTACTTC. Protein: CASSIRGLAGVKETQYF.

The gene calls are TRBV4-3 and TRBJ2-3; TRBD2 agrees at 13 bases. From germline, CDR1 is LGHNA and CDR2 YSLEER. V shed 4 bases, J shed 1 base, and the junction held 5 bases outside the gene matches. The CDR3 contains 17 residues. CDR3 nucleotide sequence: TGCGCCAGCAGCCCCTTAGGGACTAGCGGGGGCACAGATACGCAGTATTTT. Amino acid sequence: CASSPLGTSGGTDTQYF.

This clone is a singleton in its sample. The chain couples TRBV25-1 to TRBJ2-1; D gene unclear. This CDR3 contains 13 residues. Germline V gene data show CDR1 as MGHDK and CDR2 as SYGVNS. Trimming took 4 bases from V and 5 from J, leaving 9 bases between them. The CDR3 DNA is TGTGCCAGCAGTGTTGGCTTACACAATGAGCAGTTCTTC. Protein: CASSVGLHNEQFF.

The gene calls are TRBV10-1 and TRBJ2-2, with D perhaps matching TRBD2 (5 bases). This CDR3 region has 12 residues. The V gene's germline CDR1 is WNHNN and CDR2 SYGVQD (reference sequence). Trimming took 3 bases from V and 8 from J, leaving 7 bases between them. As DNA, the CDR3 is TGCGCCAGCAGTGACCCGGGGGGGGAGCTGTTTTTT. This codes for CASSDPGGELFF.